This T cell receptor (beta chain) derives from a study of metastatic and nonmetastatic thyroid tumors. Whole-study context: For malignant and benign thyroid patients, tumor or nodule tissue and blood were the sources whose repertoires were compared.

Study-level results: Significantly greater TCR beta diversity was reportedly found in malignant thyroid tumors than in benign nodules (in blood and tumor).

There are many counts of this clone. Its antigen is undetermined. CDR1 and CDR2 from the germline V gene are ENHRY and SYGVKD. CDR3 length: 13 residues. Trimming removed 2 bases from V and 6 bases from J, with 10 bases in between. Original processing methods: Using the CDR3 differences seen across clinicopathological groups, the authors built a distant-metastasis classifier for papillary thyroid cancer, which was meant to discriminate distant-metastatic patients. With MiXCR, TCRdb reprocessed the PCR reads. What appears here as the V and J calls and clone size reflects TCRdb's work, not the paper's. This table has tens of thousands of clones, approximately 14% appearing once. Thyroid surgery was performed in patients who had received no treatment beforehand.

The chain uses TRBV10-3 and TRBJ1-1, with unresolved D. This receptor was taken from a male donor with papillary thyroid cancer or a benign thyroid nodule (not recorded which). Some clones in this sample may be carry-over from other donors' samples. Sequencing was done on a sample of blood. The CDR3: CAISELWYAEAFF. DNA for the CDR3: TGTGCCATCAGTGAGCTTTGGTACGCTGAAGCTTTCTTT.